This TCR beta chain was identified during a study of cytomegalovirus exposure and HLA in healthy donors. About the research overall: The 100 to 150 validation repertoires and the approximately 640 first-cohort repertoires shared a platform, a later analysis reported. General observations from the study: Cytomegalovirus status was reportedly diagnosed by the classifier with high sensitivity and specificity.

Repertoires were generated with immunoSEQ multiplex PCR, while TCRdb's copy carries only in-frame clones and drops some. There are under 200,000 clones in the sample; 89% occur only once, and 4% to 5% lies in the top ten. Germline assignment: CDR1 MNHEY and CDR2 SMNVEV (reference sequence). Trimming removed 3 bases at V and 5 bases at J, with 7 bases between. This CDR3 contains 12 residues. Comments on this clone: The antigen remains undetermined.

Material: PBMCs. This chain joins TRBV27 and TRBJ2-5; D gene uncertain. This TCR was recovered from a man younger than 30 in good health and CMV-seropositive. CDR3: CASSLVEETQYF. In DNA, the CDR3 is TGTGCCAGCAGTTTGGTAGAGGAGACCCAGTACTTC.